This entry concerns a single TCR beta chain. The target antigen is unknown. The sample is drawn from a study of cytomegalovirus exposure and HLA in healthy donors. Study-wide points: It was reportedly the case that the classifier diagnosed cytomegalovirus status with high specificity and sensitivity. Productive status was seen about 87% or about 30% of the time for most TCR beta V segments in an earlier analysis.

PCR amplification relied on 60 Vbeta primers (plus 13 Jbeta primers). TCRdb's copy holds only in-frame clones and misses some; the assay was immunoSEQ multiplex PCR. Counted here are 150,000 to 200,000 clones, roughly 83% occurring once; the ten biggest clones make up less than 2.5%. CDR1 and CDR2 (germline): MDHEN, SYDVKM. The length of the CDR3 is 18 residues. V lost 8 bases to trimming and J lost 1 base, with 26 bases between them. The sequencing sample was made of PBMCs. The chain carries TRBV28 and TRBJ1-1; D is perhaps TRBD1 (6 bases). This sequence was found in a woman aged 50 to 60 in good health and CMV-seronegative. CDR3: CASPGRGQGLLSNTEAFF. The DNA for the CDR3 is TGTGCCAGCCCGGGGAGGGGCCAGGGGCTACTCTCGAACACTGAAGCTTTCTTT.